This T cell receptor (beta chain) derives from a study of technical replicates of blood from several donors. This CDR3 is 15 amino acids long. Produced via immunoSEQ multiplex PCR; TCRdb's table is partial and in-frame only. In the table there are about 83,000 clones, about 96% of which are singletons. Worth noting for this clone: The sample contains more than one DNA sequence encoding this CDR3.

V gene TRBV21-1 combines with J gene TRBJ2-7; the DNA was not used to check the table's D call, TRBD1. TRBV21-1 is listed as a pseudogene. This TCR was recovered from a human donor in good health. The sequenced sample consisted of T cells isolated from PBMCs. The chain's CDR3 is CASSKTGTRGYEQYF. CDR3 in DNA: TGTGCCAGCAGCAAAACCGGGACCAGGGGGTACGAGCAGTACTTC.